This entry is about one T cell receptor beta chain. Its antigen is not known. Time point defined: blood from clinic visit 5 months post-surgery; TSC patient then seizure free. Sequencing was limited to surgery cases with top T cell transcript signatures in brain tissue. Before surgery, patients took at least one anti-epileptic drug. This sample was taken from a study of brain T cells in children with intractable seizures. Study-wide results and caveats: Absence of clones before surgery may stem from lower sequencing depth.

CDR3 length: 16 residues. The germline V gene encodes CDR1 MNHNS and CDR2 SASEGT. V lost 3 bases, J lost 4 bases, and 11 bases stayed unmatched. Measured with immunoSEQ multiplex PCR; TCRdb has only the in-frame clones, and not every one. The sample has around 340,000 clones; over 90% are singletons. This chain joins TRBV6-1 and TRBJ1-2; 7 bases fit TRBD1. Material: peripheral blood, obtained roughly 5 months after surgery. This clonotype was obtained from a boy under two years old with tuberous sclerosis and intractable seizures. The DNA for the CDR3 is TGTGCCAGCAGTGACCTTCAAGACAGGGAACTCTATGGCTACACCTTC. Translation gives CASSDLQDRELYGYTF.